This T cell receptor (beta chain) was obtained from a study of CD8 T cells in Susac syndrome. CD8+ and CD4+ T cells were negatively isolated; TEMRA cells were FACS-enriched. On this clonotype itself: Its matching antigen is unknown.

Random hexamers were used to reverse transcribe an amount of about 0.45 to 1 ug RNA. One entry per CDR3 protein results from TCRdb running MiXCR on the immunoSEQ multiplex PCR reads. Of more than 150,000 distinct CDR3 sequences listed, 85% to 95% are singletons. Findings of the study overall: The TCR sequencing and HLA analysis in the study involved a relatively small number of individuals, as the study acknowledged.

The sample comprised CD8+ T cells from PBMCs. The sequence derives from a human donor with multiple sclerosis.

CDR3 region: CASTPTDRGTDTQYF. CDR3 DNA: TGTGCCAGCACACCCACAGACAGGGGCACAGATACGCAGTATTTT. The V gene is TRBV9, the J gene TRBJ2-3; TRBD1 agrees at 7 bases. Losses at the gene ends were 6 bases for V and 1 base for J; bases not matched to a gene: 8. The germline V gene encodes CDR1 SGDLS and CDR2 YYNGEE. CDR3 size: 15 residues. The full variable domain, its missing parts supplied by reference TRBV9 and TRBJ2-3, is DSGVTQTPKHLITATGQRVTLRCSPRSGDLSVYWYQQSLDQGLQFLIQYYNGEERAKGNILERFSAQQFPDLHSELNLSSLELGDSALYFCASTPTDRGTDTQYFGPGTRLTVL.